This T cell receptor (beta chain) was recorded in a study of shared clonotypes between healthy human individuals. The overall study: Donors were a couple of women and a few men aged 18 to 49. Study-level findings and limits: A generally larger estimated richness was seen in naive subsets than in memory subsets.

Measured with immunoSEQ multiplex PCR; TCRdb has only the in-frame clones, and not every one. The sample has about 79,000 clones, roughly two thirds seen once; the top ten hold approximately 56%. This clone was detected only a few times. Antigen: not known. This CDR3 is built from 16 residues. Trimming pared 5 bases from V and 0 bases from J, leaving 14 bases between. Germline CDR1 is MNHEY and CDR2 is SMNVEV (reference sequence). This sequence joins TRBV27 and TRBJ2-4; D unclear. The source is a man in his thirties or forties in good health. Sample: memory CD8+ T cells sorted from blood. As to subset: CD45RO+ cells pooled with CCR7-negative TemRA cells. Here the CDR3 DNA reads TGTGCCAGCAGTCCGAGAGCGAGACTAGCCAAAAACATTCAGTACTTC. This codes for CASSPRARLAKNIQYF.